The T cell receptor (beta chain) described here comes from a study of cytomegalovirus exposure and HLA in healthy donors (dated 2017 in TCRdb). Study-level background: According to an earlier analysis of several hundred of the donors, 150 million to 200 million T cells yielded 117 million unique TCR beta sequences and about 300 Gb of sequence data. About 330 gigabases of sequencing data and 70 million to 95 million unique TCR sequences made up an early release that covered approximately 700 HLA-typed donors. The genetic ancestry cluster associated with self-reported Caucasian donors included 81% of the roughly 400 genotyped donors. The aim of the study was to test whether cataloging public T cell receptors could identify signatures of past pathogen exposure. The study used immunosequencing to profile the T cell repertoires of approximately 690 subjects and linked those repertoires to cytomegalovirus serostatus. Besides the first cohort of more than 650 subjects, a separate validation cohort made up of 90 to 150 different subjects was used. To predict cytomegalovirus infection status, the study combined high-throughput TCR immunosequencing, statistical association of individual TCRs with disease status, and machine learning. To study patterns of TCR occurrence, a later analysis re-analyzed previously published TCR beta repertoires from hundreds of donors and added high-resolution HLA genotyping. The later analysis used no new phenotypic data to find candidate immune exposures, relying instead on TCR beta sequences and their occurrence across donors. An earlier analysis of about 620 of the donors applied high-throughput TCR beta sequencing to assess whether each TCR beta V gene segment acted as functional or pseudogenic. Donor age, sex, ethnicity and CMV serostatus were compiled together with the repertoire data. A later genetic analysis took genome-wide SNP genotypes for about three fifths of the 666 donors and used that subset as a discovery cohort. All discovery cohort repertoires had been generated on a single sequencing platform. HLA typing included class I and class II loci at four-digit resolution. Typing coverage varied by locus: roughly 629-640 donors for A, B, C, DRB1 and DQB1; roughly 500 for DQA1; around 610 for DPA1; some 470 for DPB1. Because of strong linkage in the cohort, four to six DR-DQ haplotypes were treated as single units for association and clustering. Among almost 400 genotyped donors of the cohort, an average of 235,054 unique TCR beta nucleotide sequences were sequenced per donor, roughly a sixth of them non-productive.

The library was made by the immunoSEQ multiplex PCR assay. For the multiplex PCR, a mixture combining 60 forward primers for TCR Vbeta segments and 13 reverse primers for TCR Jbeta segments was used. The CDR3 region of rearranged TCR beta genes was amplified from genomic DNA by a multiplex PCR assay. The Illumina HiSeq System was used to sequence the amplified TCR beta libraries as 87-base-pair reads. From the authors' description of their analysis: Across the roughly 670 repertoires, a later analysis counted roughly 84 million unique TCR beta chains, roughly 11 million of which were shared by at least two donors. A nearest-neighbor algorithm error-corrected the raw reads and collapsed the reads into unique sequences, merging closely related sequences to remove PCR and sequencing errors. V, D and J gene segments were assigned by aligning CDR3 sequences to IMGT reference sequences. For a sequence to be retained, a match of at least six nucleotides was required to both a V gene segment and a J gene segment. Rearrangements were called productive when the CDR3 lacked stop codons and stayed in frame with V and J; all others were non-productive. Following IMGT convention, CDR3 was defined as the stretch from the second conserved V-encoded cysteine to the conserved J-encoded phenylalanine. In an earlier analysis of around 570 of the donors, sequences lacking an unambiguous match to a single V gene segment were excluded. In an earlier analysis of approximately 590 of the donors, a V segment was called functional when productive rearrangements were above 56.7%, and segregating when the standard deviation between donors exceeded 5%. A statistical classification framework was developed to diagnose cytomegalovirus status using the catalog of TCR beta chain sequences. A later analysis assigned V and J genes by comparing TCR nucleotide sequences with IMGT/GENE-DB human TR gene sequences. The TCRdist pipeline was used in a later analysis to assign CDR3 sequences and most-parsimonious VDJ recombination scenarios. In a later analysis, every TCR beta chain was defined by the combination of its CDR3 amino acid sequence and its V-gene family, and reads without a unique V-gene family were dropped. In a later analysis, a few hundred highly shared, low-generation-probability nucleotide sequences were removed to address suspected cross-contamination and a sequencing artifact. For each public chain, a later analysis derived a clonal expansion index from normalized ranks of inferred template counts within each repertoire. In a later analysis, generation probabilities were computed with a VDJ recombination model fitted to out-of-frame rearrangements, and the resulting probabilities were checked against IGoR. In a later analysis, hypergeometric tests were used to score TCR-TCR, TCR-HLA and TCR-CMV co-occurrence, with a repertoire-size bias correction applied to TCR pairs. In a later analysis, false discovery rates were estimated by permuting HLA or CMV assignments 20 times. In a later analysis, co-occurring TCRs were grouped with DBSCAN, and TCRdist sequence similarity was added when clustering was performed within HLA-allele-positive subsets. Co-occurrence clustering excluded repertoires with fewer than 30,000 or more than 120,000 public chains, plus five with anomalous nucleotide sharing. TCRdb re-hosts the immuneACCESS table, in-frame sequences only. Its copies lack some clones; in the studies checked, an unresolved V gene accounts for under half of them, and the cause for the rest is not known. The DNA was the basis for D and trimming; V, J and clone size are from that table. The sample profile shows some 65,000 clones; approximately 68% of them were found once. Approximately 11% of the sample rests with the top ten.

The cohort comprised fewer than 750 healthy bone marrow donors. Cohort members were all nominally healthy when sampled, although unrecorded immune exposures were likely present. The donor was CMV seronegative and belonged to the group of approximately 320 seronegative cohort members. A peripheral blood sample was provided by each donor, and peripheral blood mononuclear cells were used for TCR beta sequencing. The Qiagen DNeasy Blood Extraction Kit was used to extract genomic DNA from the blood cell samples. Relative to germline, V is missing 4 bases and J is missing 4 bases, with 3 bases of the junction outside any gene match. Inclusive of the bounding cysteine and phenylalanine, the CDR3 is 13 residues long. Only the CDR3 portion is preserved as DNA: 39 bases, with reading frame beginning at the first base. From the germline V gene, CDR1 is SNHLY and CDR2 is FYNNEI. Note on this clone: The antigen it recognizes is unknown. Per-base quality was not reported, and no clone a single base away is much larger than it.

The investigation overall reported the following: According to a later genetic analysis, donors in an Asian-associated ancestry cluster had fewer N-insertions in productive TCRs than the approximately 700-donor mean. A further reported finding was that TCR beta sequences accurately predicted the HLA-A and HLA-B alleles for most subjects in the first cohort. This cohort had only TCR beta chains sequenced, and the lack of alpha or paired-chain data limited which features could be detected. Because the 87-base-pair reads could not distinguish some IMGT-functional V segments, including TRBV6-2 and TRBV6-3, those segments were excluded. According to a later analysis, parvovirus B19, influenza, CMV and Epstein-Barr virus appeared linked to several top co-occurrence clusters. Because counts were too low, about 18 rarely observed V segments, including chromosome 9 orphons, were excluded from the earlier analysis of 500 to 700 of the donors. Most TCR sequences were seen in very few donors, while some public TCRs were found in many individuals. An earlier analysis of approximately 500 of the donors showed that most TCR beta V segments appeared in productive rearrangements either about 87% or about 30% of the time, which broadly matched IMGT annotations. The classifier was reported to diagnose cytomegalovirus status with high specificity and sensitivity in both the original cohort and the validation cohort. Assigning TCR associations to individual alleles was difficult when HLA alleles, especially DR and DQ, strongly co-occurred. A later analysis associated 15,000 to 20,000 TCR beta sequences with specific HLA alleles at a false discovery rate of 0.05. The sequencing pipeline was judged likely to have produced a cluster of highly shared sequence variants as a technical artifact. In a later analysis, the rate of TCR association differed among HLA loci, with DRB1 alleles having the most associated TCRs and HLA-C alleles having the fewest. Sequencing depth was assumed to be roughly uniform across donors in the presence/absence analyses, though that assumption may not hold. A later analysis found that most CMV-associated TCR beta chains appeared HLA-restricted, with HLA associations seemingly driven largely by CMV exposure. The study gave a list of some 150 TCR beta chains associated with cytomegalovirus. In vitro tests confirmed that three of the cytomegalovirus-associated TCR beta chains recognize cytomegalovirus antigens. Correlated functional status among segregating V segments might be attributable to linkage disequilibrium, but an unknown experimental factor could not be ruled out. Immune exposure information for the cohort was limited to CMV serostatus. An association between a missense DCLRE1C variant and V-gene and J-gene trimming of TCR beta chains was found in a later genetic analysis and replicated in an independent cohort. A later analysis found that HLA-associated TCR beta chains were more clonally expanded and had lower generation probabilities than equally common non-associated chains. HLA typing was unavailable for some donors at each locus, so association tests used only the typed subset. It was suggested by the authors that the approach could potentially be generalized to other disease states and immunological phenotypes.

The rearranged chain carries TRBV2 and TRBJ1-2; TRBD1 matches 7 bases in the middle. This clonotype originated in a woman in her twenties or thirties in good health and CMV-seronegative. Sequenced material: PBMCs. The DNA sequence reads TGTGCCAGCAGTGGACAGGGCGGCTATGGCTACACCTTC. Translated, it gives CASSGQGGYGYTF.